This is a list of T cell receptor beta chains from one sample in a study of blood T cells in healthy people across ages. From the 5' RACE reads, TCRdb called clonotypes with MiXCR, one entry per CDR3 protein. This table holds roughly 640,000 distinct CDR3 sequences, roughly 31% found once. The sample taken for sequencing was blood. These receptors were taken from an elderly woman in good health. The CDR3 runs from the conserved cysteine through the conserved F or W. The D gene is left open where the match is weak. Clone size appears in some rows only: once, few, many, or a class for an expanded clone.

j_gene: TRBJ1-1
v_gene: TRBV30
abundance: .
d_gene: .
CDR3nt: TGTGCCTGGAGCCTAGGACGGATAATGCCTACTGAAGCTTTCTTT
CDR3aa: CAWSLGRIMPTEAFF

j_gene: TRBJ1-2
v_gene: TRBV7-2
abundance: .
d_gene: TRBD1
CDR3nt: TGTGCCAGCAGCTTAGATTCAGGGGGGATTAACTATGGCTACACCTTC
CDR3aa: CASSLDSGGINYGYTF

j_gene: TRBJ1-1
v_gene: TRBV5-1
abundance: .
d_gene: .
CDR3nt: TGCGCCAGCAGGGTTGGCGGTGAGGGGACTGAAGCTTTCTTT
CDR3aa: CASRVGGEGTEAFF

j_gene: TRBJ2-5
v_gene: TRBV20-1
abundance: many
d_gene: TRBD1
CDR3nt: TGCAGTGCTAGGACAGGGATAGAGACCCAGTACTTC
CDR3aa: CSARTGIETQYF

j_gene: TRBJ2-1
v_gene: TRBV7-3
abundance: many
d_gene: TRBD2
CDR3nt: TGTGCCAGCAGCCCCATTTTGGGGGGGACCAATGAGCAGTTCTTC
CDR3aa: CASSPILGGTNEQFF

j_gene: TRBJ1-1
v_gene: TRBV3-1
abundance: many
d_gene: .
CDR3nt: TGTGCCAGCAGCCAAGATGGACCCGGGAACACTGAAGCTTTCTTT
CDR3aa: CASSQDGPGNTEAFF

j_gene: TRBJ2-1
v_gene: TRBV24-1
abundance: many
d_gene: TRBD2
CDR3nt: TGTGCCACCAGTGATTCGGGTAGCGGGGGGTTGAGTGAGCAGTTCTTC
CDR3aa: CATSDSGSGGLSEQFF

j_gene: TRBJ1-2
v_gene: TRBV28
abundance: many
d_gene: .
CDR3nt: TGTGCCAGCAGGGGCGAGGCAGAGACTAACTATGGCTACACCTTC
CDR3aa: CASRGEAETNYGYTF

j_gene: TRBJ2-1
v_gene: TRBV19
abundance: few
d_gene: .
CDR3nt: TGTGCCAGTAGTATGGGGCTCGGACCCAATGAGCAGTTCTTC
CDR3aa: CASSMGLGPNEQFF

j_gene: TRBJ2-5
v_gene: TRBV20-1
abundance: few
d_gene: TRBD1
CDR3nt: TGCAGTGCTAGAGATTGGGGACAGGGTGACGAGACCCAGTACTTC
CDR3aa: CSARDWGQGDETQYF

j_gene: TRBJ1-6
v_gene: TRBV10-3
abundance: many
d_gene: TRBD1
CDR3nt: TGTGCCATCAGTGCAGGGGGGGATAATTCACCCCTCCACTTT
CDR3aa: CAISAGGDNSPLHF

j_gene: TRBJ2-1
v_gene: TRBV5-1
abundance: .
d_gene: .
CDR3nt: TGCGCCAGCACCTCGTCATTCAGGAATGAGCAGTTCTTC
CDR3aa: CASTSSFRNEQFF

j_gene: TRBJ1-2
v_gene: TRBV4-1
abundance: .
d_gene: .
CDR3nt: TGCGCCAGCAGCCAAGTACCGACGGAGATTTGGGGCTACACCTTC
CDR3aa: CASSQVPTEIWGYTF